This T cell receptor (beta chain) was identified during a study of T-cell memory formation after mild COVID-19. Turning to the study itself: Across donors, TCR clusters were largely donor specific. Overall study findings and caveats: Contracting clones from day 15 to 85 showed balanced CD4/CD8; later expanders favored CD4+.

Germline CDR1 reads MGHRA; CDR2 reads YSYEKL. CDR3 length: 13 amino acids. V gave up 1 base and J gave up 6 bases, with 10 bases separating them. TCRdb reprocessed the 5' RACE reads via MiXCR and lists one record per CDR3 protein. The table lists about 82,000 distinct CDR3 sequences, over 13% of them singletons. This clonotype was counted a few times. The antigen is unknown. This sequence joins TRBV4-1 and TRBJ2-7; D unclear. Material: PBMCs or a T cell subset sorted from them (not recorded which). The receptor was isolated from a man in his late teens or twenties who had mild COVID-19 (a few samples of this study predate the infection). Cell type and time point are not known. CDR3 sequence: CASSQGGTVEQYF. The CDR3 DNA is TGCGCCAGCAGCCAAGGGGGAACAGTCGAGCAGTACTTC.